The next 9 T cell receptor beta chains were all read from a single sample in a study of blood T cell repertoires in COVID-19. The protocol was immunoSEQ multiplex PCR, while the TCRdb copy is restricted to in-frame clones and leaves out a portion. The data contain around 330,000 clones, around 90% of them singletons. Input material: PBMCs or T cells enriched from blood (not recorded which). The receptor set was obtained from a man between 60 and 70 years old who had recovered from COVID-19.

The chain couples TRBV21-1 to TRBJ2-3; TRBD2, the table's D call, was not compared with the DNA. TRBV21-1 is annotated as a pseudogene. This CDR3 is 18 amino acids long. The CDR3 sequence: CARERGTSGSGRTDTQYF. Here the CDR3 DNA reads TGTGCCAGAGAGCGGGGGACTAGCGGGAGTGGTAGGACAGATACGCAGTATTTT.

The rearrangement uses TRBV6-2 or TRBV6-3 and TRBJ2-2; 11 nucleotides agree with TRBD2. After removal of 2 bases from V and 4 bases from J, the junction contained 12 bases not matched to a gene. The CDR3 has 19 amino acids. CDR1 is MNHEY, CDR2 SVGEGT, per germline. The CDR3 is CASSYRRLAGNPGTGELFF. The CDR3 DNA reads TGTGCCAGCAGTTACCGCAGACTAGCGGGAAATCCCGGCACCGGGGAGCTGTTTTTT.

J is TRBJ2-3 and V is TRBV5-6; 12 bases are shared with TRBD2. CDR1 is SGHDT and CDR2 is YYEEEE in the germline V gene. V was clipped by 4 bases and J by 1 base; unmatched bases: 13. The CDR3 is 19 residues long. CDR3 coding DNA: TGTGCCAGCAGCGCAACAACTAGCGGGAGGTACCCCCGCACAGATACGCAGTATTTT. The encoded protein is CASSATTSGRYPRTDTQYF.

The chain has TRBV25-1 and TRBJ2-1, with 11 positions matching TRBD2. Germline V CDR1 and CDR2: MGHDK, SYGVNS. The CDR3 sequence is 15 residues long. J lost 5 bases, V lost 4 bases, and 4 bases had no gene match. CDR3 sequence (DNA): TGTGCCAGCAGTGTTAGCGGGAGGGGGGACAATGAGCAGTTCTTC. This translates into CASSVSGRGDNEQFF. Full variable domain (missing parts from reference TRBV25-1 and TRBJ2-1): EADIYQTPRYLVIGTGKKITLECSQTMGHDKMYWYQQDPGMELHLIHYSYGVNSTEKGDLSSESTVSRIRTEHFPLTLESARPSHTSQYLCASSVSGRGDNEQFFGPGTRLTVL.

The chain carries TRBV10-3 and TRBJ2-7; TRBD2 matches 7 bases. Trimming took 8 bases from V and 4 from J; bases not matched to a gene: 5. Germline CDR1 ENHRY, CDR2 SYGVKD. The CDR3 extends over 12 amino acids. As DNA, the CDR3 is TGTGCCATCCGGGCTAGCGGTTACGAGCAGTACTTC. It translates to CAIRASGYEQYF.

The chain employs TRBV4-2 and TRBJ2-3, with 16 bases matching TRBD2. V gave up 3 bases and J gave up 4 bases; unmatched junction bases: 1. The length of the CDR3 is 16 residues. Germline CDR1 and CDR2: LGHNA and YNFKEQ. CDR3 amino acids: CASSQGLAGGADTQYF. The CDR3 nucleotides read TGTGCCAGCAGCCAGGGACTAGCGGGAGGGGCAGATACGCAGTATTTT.

The chain joins TRBV28 to TRBJ2-7, with 9 bases lining up with TRBD1. The V gene end was trimmed by 0 bases and the J gene end by 7 bases; junction bases not matched to a gene: 4. This CDR3 is built from 14 residues. Germline V gene data show CDR1 as MDHEN and CDR2 as SYDVKM. CDR3 residues: CASSLWTGGWEQYF. The DNA for the CDR3 is TGTGCCAGCAGTTTATGGACAGGGGGTTGGGAGCAGTACTTC. The full variable domain, its missing parts supplied by reference TRBV28 and TRBJ2-7, is DVKVTQSSRYLVKRTGEKVFLECVQDMDHENMFWYRQDPGLGLRLIYFSYDVKMKEKGDIPEGYSVSREKKERFSLILESASTNQTSMYLCASSLWTGGWEQYFGPGTRLTVT.

The chain recombines TRBV6-5 with TRBJ2-5; D remains ambiguous. This CDR3 has 12 amino acids. The germline V and J ends were trimmed by 0 bases and 7 bases, with 6 bases remaining between them. The germline gives CDR1 MNHEY, CDR2 SVGAGI. The CDR3 coding sequence is TGTGCCAGCAGTTACTCGTCAGGGACCCAGTACTTC. This translates into CASSYSSGTQYF.

This chain uses TRBV4-2 with TRBJ1-2; no clear D. The CDR3 runs 13 residues. Deletions cut 0 bases from V and 4 bases from J, with 6 bases between. CDR1 LGHNA and CDR2 YNFKEQ come from the germline V gene. The CDR3 protein is CASSQDRIYGYTF. CDR3 nucleotides: TGTGCCAGCAGCCAAGACAGGATCTATGGCTACACCTTC.